This T cell receptor (beta chain) was retrieved from a study of CD8 T cells in ankylosing spondylitis (TCRdb year 2017). Concerning the study at large: The study profiled T cell receptor beta repertoires in healthy donors and ankylosing spondylitis patients to find disease-linked TCR variants. Peripheral blood samples were taken, and synovial fluid was additionally collected from ankylosing spondylitis patients. In total, the full study cohort was made up of roughly 110 healthy donors and about two dozen ankylosing spondylitis patients.

V drops 1 base and J drops 1 base, leaving 19 bases in between. The CDR3 has 18 amino acids, counting the end cysteine and phenylalanine. The DNA shown is the 54-base CDR3, in frame from base 1. The CDR1 and CDR2 encoded by the germline V gene are MGHRA and YSYEKL. Ten or more counts support this clonotype. Its antigen is not yet known. No much larger clone is present one base from it, and per-base qualities are unavailable. Instrument used: Illumina HiSeq 2500. TCR beta libraries were prepared by quantitative 5'-RACE with molecular barcodes. On the study's bioinformatics: A new computational method, built on a probabilistic model of VDJ rearrangement, was used to identify disease-linked TCR variants. TCRdb applied fastp at Q25 and MiXCR to the public reads, then kept only in-frame beta chains. Identical CDR3 proteins give one entry, which carries the most common genes and DNA. TCRdb, rather than the study authors, made the V and J calls. In all, the sample holds about 440,000 distinct CDR3 sequences, and 17% of those were seen once. The biggest ten clones account for approximately 1% of the sample.

Overall results and qualifications from the work: According to the report, matched synovial fluid samples from ankylosing spondylitis patients were significantly enriched for the disease-linked clones. The disease-linked clones had a CD8+ phenotype and were found at relatively low frequencies in peripheral blood. Blood from ankylosing spondylitis patients appeared to be characterized by a TCR beta motif composed of roughly eight highly homologous amino acid variants. Some motif variants had previously been reported in the synovial fluid and blood of reactive arthritis patients, which suggests shared mechanisms of disease initiation.

The chain couples TRBV4-1 to TRBJ1-1; too little of a D gene remains to name it. This TCR was sampled from a male donor with ankylosing spondylitis. Sequencing was performed on blood, either unsorted or a sorted T cell fraction (not recorded which). DNA sequence: TGCGCCAGCAGCCAAGGATTATCTAGATTACGTTCGAACACTGAAGCTTTCTTT. It specifies CASSQGLSRLRSNTEAFF.